Below, 5 T cell receptor beta chains from the same sample are listed, as sequenced in a study of T cell changes during pregnancy in multiple sclerosis. Assay used: immunoSEQ multiplex PCR; TCRdb lists only in-frame clones, some missing. There are 69,000 or so clones in the sample; 92% occur only once, and about 2.5% lies in the top ten. The starting material was peripheral blood, obtained before pregnancy. These receptors originate from a female donor with multiple sclerosis, enrolled in a pregnancy study.

The chain has TRBV4-1 and TRBJ2-4, with D possibly TRBD1 on 5 matching bases. This CDR3 spans 17 amino acids. V shed 0 bases and J shed 7 bases, with 19 bases lying between them. Per germline, CDR1 MGHRA and CDR2 YSYEKL. The chain's CDR3 is CASSQDQGGNGNNIQYF. The DNA for the CDR3 is TGCGCCAGCAGCCAAGACCAGGGTGGGAATGGGAATAACATTCAGTACTTC.

This chain uses TRBV5-5 with TRBJ1-5; perhaps TRBD1 as D (6 bases). Germline CDR1 and CDR2: SGHKS and YYEKEE (reference sequence). Deletions cut 4 bases from V and 0 bases from J, with 11 bases between. The CDR3 covers 15 residues. The CDR3 protein is CASSQGQNSNQPQHF. CDR3 nucleotide sequence: TGTGCCAGCAGCCAAGGACAGAATAGCAATCAGCCCCAGCATTTT.

This clone appeared a single time. This chain connects TRBV27 to TRBJ2-3; the match to TRBD2 covers 8 bases. The CDR3 sequence is 17 residues long. Germline CDR1 is MNHEY and CDR2 is SMNVEV (reference sequence). Losses at the gene ends were 5 bases for V and 0 bases for J; bases not matched to a gene: 10. The CDR3 region has the DNA TGTGCCAGCAGTCCGATACTAGCGGAAGATAGCACAGATACGCAGTATTTT. Translated, it gives CASSPILAEDSTDTQYF.

The rearrangement joins TRBV13 to TRBJ2-7; D is uncertain. Germline CDR1 reads PRHDT; CDR2 reads FYEKMQ (reference sequence). Between the trimmed V and J ends, which lost 1 base and 3 bases, there was a span of 7 bases. This CDR3 spans 13 amino acids. The CDR3: CASSLDKSYEQYF. DNA of the CDR3: TGTGCCAGCAGCTTAGACAAAAGCTACGAGCAGTACTTC.

This CDR3 is CASSPRGSEETQYF. The CDR3 DNA reads as TGTGCCAGCAGCCCTCGAGGGTCAGAAGAGACCCAGTACTTC. The chain joins TRBV7-9 to TRBJ2-5; D possibly corresponds to TRBD2 (5 bases). V was cut by 5 bases and J by 3 bases, with 13 bases left in between. CDR1 and CDR2 from the germline V gene are SEHNR and FQNEAQ (reference sequence). The length of the CDR3 is 14 residues.